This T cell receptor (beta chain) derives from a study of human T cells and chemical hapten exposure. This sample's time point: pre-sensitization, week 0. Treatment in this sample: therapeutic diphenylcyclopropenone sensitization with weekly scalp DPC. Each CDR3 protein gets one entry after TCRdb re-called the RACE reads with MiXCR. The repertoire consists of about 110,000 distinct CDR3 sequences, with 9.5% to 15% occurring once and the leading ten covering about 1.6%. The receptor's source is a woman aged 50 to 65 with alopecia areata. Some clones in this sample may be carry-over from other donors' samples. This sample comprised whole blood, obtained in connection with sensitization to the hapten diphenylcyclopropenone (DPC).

CDR3 DNA: TGTGCCAGCCAGGACAGGAGCTCCTACAATGAGCAGTTCTTC. This codes for CASQDRSSYNEQFF. This chain joins TRBV19 and TRBJ2-1; 7 nucleotides align to TRBD1. CDR1 and CDR2 from the germline V gene are LNHDA and SQIVND (reference sequence). The CDR3 contains 14 residues. V shed 9 bases, J shed 0 bases, and the junction held 5 bases outside the gene matches.